There are many counts of the clone carrying this T cell receptor (beta chain). Its antigen remains unknown. V lost 4 bases and J lost 2, with 15 bases in between. The germline V gene has CDR1 SGHVS and CDR2 FQNEAQ. The CDR3 is made up of 15 amino acids. The data originate from a study of T cell repertoires in cytomegalovirus infection. Overall study results and limits: Cumulative frequency (of public TCR beta family members) identified carriers of CMV plus the relevant HLA.

TCRdb ran MiXCR on the reads and lists one entry per CDR3 protein. The sample lists hundreds of thousands of distinct CDR3 sequences, roughly 26% occurring once. The rearrangement joins TRBV7-8 to TRBJ2-7; no clear D. The TCR sequence derives from a human donor in good health (CMV status not recorded). Some clones in this sample may be carry-over from other donors' samples. Source material: CD8+ T cells from PBMCs. The DNA for the CDR3 is TGTGCCAGCAGCTCGACACCAGACATCACCTACGAGCAGTACGTC. Its protein product is CASSSTPDITYEQYV.